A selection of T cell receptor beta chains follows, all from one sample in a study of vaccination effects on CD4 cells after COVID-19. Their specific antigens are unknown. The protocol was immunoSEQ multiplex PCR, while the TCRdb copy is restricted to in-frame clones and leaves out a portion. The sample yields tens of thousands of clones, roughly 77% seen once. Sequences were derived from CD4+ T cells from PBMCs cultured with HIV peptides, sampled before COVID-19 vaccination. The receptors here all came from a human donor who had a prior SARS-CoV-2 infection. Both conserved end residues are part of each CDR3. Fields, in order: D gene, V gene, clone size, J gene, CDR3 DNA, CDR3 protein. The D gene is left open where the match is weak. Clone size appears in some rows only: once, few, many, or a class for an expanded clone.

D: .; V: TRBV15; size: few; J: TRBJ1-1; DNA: TGTGCCACCAGCAGAGATTGGGCCGAGGTAGTAGCTTTCTTT; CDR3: CATSRDWAEVVAFF
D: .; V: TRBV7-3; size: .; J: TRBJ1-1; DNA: TGTGCCAGCAGCTTAACGGGGAACACTGAAGCTTTCTTT; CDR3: CASSLTGNTEAFF
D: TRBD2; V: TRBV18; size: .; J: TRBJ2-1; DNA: TGTGCCAGCTCATCCGGGACTAACAATGAGCAGTTCTTC; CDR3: CASSSGTNNEQFF
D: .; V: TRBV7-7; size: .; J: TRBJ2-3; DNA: TGTGCTAGCAGACCCCGTTTGAATAGGGGGGTTGGGACGCAGTATTTT; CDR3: CASRPRLNRGVGTQYF
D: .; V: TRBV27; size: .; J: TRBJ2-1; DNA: TGTGCCAGCAGTTTATTCACGGCTAGTAGTACCAATGAGCAGTTCTTC; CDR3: CASSLFTASSTNEQFF
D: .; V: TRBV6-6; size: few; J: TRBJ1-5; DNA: TGTGCCAGCAGAGATTGGATGGATCAGCCCCAGCATTTT; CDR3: CASRDWMDQPQHF
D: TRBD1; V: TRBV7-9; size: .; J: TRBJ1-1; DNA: TGTGCCAGCAGCCTCCGACAGGGATCCCCCACTGAAGCTTTCTTT; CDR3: CASSLRQGSPTEAFF
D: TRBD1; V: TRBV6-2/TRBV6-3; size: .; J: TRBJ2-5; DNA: TGTGCCAGCAGTAGACAGGGGGCGAAAGAGACCCAGTACTTC; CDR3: CASSRQGAKETQYF
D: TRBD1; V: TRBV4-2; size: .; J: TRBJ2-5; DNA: TGTGCCAGCAGCCAAGTTACTTCTTTCGGACAGGGAGGAGAGACCCAGTACTTC; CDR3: CASSQVTSFGQGGETQYF
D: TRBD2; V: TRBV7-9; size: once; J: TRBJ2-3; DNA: TGTGCCAGCAGCTCTAGCGGAGTCAGCACAGATACGCAGTATTTT; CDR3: CASSSSGVSTDTQYF
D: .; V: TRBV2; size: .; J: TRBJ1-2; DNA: TGTGCCAGCGTTATAAGTCTGACGGGTGGCTACACCTTC; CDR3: CASVISLTGGYTF
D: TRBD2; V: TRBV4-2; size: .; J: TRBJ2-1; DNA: TGTGCCAGCAGCCAAGATCTAGCGGGAATCCCCTACAATGAGCAGTTCTTC; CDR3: CASSQDLAGIPYNEQFF
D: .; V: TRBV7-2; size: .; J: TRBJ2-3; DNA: TGTGCCAGCAGCACACGGGACTTCCGCACAGATACGCAGTATTTT; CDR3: CASSTRDFRTDTQYF
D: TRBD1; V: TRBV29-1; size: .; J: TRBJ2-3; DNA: TGCAGCTTTCGACAGGGGGGCACAGATACGCAGTATTTT; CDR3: CSFRQGGTDTQYF
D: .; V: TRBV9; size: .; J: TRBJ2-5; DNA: TGTGCCAGCAGCGTAGGGGTAGCGGCCCCCCAAGAGACCCAGTACTTC; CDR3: CASSVGVAAPQETQYF
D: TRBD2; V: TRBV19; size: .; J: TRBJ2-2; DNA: TGTGCCAGTGCACTTGGGGCTAGCGGGAGGGCCCTGGGGGAGCTGTTTTTT; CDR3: CASALGASGRALGELFF
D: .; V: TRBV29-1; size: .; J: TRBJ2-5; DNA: TGCAGCGCCGCATGGGCCAGACTAGAGACCCAGTACTTC; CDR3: CSAAWARLETQYF
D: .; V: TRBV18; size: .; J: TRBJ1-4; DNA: TGTGCCAGCTCACCCGGACGGGGAGGACTAACTAATGAAAAACTGTTTTTT; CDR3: CASSPGRGGLTNEKLFF
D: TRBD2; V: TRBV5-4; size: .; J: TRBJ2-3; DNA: TGTGCCAGCAGCTTCGGTAGCGGGGCAAACACAGATACGCAGTATTTT; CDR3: CASSFGSGANTDTQYF
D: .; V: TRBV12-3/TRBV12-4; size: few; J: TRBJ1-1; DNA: TGTGCCAGCAGTTTGGGCGTTGAAGCTTTCTTT; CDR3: CASSLGVEAFF
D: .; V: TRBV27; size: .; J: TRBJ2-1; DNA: TGTGCCAGCAGACCTCAGGGGATTAGGGTCTACAATGAGCAGTTCTTC; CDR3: CASRPQGIRVYNEQFF
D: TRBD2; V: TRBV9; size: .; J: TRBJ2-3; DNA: TGTGCCAGCAGCGTGTCCAGCGGGGGGCTTGGAGATACGCAGTATTTT; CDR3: CASSVSSGGLGDTQYF
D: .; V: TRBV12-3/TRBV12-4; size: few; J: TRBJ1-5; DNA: TGTGCCAGCACCCGGGACAGCAATCAGCCCCAGCATTTT; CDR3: CASTRDSNQPQHF
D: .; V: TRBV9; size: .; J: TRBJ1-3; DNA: TGTGCCAGCAGCGTAGGTCAGGGAATGTCTGGAAACACCATATATTTT; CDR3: CASSVGQGMSGNTIYF
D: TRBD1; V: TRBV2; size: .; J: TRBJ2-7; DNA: TGTGCCAGCAGTGGGGGGATGGGACAGACCTACGAGCAGTACTTC; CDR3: CASSGGMGQTYEQYF
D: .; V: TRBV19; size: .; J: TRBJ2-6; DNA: TGTGCCAGTAGTATTTTCTCGACAGTGAGCTCTGGGGCCAACGTCCTGACTTTC; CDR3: CASSIFSTVSSGANVLTF
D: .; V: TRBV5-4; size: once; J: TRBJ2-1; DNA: TGTGCCAGCAGGGGACGACAGTTCTTC; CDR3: CASRGRQFF
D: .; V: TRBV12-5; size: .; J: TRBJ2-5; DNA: TGTGCTAGTGGTTTGGTGGTTGTTGGGCAGAACCAAGAGACCCAGTACTTC; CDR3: CASGLVVVGQNQETQYF
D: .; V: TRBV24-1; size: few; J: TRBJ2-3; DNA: TGTGCCACCAGTGGGTCGCGGTGGTGGGGGCTAGCGAGCACAGATACGCAGTATTTT; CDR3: CATSGSRWWGLASTDTQYF
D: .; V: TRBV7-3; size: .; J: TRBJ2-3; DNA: TGTGCCAGCAGTCCTGCCCCGGGACAAGCAGATACGCAGTATTTT; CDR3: CASSPAPGQADTQYF
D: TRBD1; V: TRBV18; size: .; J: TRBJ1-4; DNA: TGTGCCAGCTCACCCGGGACAGGGGGCGCCGGGGAAAAACTGTTTTTT; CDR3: CASSPGTGGAGEKLFF
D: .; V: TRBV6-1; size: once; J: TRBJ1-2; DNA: TGTGCCAGCAGTGAACGAGGCAGAGAAGGCTATGGCTACACCTTC; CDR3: CASSERGREGYGYTF
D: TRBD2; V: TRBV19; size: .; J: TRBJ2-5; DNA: TGTGCCAGTAGTATAGGAGCGGGAGATGTGACCCAGTACTTC; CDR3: CASSIGAGDVTQYF
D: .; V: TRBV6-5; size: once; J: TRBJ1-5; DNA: TGTGCCAGCAGTTACGGGGGGAGCAATCAGCCCCAGCATTTT; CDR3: CASSYGGSNQPQHF
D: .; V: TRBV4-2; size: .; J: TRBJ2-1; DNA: TGTGCCAGCAGCCAAGATCAAGTGACCCCTGAGCAGTTCTTC; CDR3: CASSQDQVTPEQFF
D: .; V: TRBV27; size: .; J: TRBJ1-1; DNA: TGTGCCAGCAGTAAGAACAGGCACACTGAAGCTTTCTTT; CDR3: CASSKNRHTEAFF
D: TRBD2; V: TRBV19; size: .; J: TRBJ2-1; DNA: TGTGCCAGTAGTATACAGGTAGCGGGAGCATACTACAATGAGCAGTTCTTC; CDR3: CASSIQVAGAYYNEQFF
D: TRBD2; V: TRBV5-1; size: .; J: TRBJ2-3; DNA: TGCGCCAGCAGCCGCGGGGGGGCAAGCACAGATACGCAGTATTTT; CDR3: CASSRGGASTDTQYF
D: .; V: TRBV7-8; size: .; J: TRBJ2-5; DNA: TGTGCCAGCAGCTTAGGTATACGGGGGACCCAAGAGACCCAGTACTTC; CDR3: CASSLGIRGTQETQYF
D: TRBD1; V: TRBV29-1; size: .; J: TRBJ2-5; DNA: TGCAGCGTAACATTTCGACAGGGGACAGAGACCCAGTACTTC; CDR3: CSVTFRQGTETQYF
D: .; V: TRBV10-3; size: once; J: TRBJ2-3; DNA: TGTGCCATCAGTGACCTAGGGGGCACAGATACGCAGTATTTT; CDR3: CAISDLGGTDTQYF
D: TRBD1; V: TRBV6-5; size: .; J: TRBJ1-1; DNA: TGTGCCAGCTTCCCCCCGGACAGGGCGAACACTGAAGCTTTCTTT; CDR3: CASFPPDRANTEAFF
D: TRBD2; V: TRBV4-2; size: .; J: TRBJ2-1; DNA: TGTGCCAGCAGCCCTACCGGGACTAGTACGTTCTTC; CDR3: CASSPTGTSTFF
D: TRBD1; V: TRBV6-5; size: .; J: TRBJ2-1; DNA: TGTGCCAGCAGACACGGGACAGGGGTCAACAATGAGCAGTTCTTC; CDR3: CASRHGTGVNNEQFF
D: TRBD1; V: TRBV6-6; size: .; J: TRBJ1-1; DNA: TGTGCCAGCAGCATCGGGACAGGCCTCATGAACACTGAAGCTTTCTTT; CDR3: CASSIGTGLMNTEAFF
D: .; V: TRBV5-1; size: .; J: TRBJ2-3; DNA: TGCGCCAGCAGCTTGACCCGTGCGACAGATACGCAGTATTTT; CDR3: CASSLTRATDTQYF
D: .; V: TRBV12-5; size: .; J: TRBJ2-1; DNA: TGTGCTAGTGGTTTGGCTGGGGCCGTGGGCTCCTACAATGAGCAGTTCTTC; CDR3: CASGLAGAVGSYNEQFF
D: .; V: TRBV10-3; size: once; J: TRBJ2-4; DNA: TGTGCCATCAGTGATTCTAGACCGCCGAGATGGCGATCGTCCGACATTCAGTACTTC; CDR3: CAISDSRPPRWRSSDIQYF
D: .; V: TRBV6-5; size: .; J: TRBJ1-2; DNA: TGTGCCAGCAGTTACTCGTCACAAATCTATGGCTACACCTTC; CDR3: CASSYSSQIYGYTF
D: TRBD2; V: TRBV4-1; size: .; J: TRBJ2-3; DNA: TGCGCCAGCAGTCGTAAACCCCGGGAGGGAGCAGATACGCAGTATTTT; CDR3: CASSRKPREGADTQYF
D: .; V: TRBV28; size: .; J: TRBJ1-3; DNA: TGTGCCAGCATCAAATCGGACAGTGGAAACACCATATATTTT; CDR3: CASIKSDSGNTIYF
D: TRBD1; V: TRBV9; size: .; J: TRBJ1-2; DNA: TGTGCCAGCAGCGTCCTCCAGACAGGGGGCAATGGCTACACCTTC; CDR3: CASSVLQTGGNGYTF
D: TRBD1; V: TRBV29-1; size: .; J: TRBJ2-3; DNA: TGCAGCGTTCCCTTGACAGGGTATGGCACAGATACGCAGTATTTT; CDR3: CSVPLTGYGTDTQYF
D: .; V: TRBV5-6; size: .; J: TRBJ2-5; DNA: TGTGCCAGCAGCTTGGAACAGCGCGAGACCCAGTACTTC; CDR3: CASSLEQRETQYF
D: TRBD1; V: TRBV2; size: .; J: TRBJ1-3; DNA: TGTGCCAGCAGTGAGCAGGGGGTTGCTGGAAACACCATATATTTT; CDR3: CASSEQGVAGNTIYF
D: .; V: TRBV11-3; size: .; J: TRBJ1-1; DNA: TGTGCCAGCAGCTTACTGGGGGGGACTGAAGCTTTCTTT; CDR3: CASSLLGGTEAFF
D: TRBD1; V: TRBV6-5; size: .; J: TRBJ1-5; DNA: TGTGCCAGCAGGGTAGGGGGCCGCAATCAGCCCCAGCATTTT; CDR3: CASRVGGRNQPQHF